This is a list of T cell receptor beta chains from one sample in a study of cytomegalovirus exposure and HLA in healthy donors. Only in-frame clones appear in the TCRdb table, and some are missing; sequencing was by immunoSEQ multiplex PCR. The sample has 200,000 to 250,000 clones, around 87% seen once. The specimen sequenced was PBMCs. These receptor sequences come from a young woman in good health and CMV-seropositive. CDR3s include the opening cysteine and the closing phenylalanine or tryptophan. A D gene is named only where the DNA matches it firmly. Where a row states a size, it is once, few, many or the class of an expanded clone; other rows omit it.

J: TRBJ2-7
size: -
V: TRBV4-1
D: TRBD2
CDR3: CASSDSGSRNEQYF
DNA: TGCGCCAGCAGCGACAGCGGGAGTAGAAACGAGCAGTACTTC

J: TRBJ1-1
size: -
V: TRBV6-5
D: -
CDR3: CASSLSTVTNTEAFF
DNA: TGTGCCAGCAGCCTCTCCACGGTCACGAACACTGAAGCTTTCTTT

J: TRBJ2-3
size: -
V: TRBV2
D: TRBD2
CDR3: CASSILAGGPGTDTQYF
DNA: TGTGCCAGCAGTATACTAGCGGGAGGGCCAGGCACAGATACGCAGTATTTT

J: TRBJ1-5
size: -
V: TRBV19
D: -
CDR3: CASSPLFGQHSNQPQHF
DNA: TGTGCCAGTAGTCCCCTTTTCGGACAGCATTCTAATCAGCCCCAGCATTTT

J: TRBJ2-3
size: -
V: TRBV27
D: TRBD1
CDR3: CASSPRGTGPADTQYF
DNA: TGTGCCAGCAGCCCCCGCGGGACAGGTCCTGCAGATACGCAGTATTTT

J: TRBJ1-1
size: -
V: TRBV11-1
D: TRBD1
CDR3: CASSLFQTGGTEAFF
DNA: TGTGCCAGCAGCCTATTCCAGACAGGGGGCACTGAAGCTTTCTTT

J: TRBJ2-2
size: -
V: TRBV7-3
D: -
CDR3: CASSLHGAGELFF
DNA: TGTGCCAGCAGCTTACACGGGGCCGGGGAGCTGTTTTTT

J: TRBJ1-3
size: -
V: TRBV6-5
D: -
CDR3: CASSNSGNTIYF
DNA: TGTGCCAGCAGCAACTCTGGAAACACCATATATTTT

J: TRBJ1-2
size: -
V: TRBV7-9
D: -
CDR3: CASRLDGANYGYTF
DNA: TGTGCCAGCAGGCTTGACGGAGCTAACTATGGCTACACCTTC

J: TRBJ2-1
size: -
V: TRBV29-1
D: TRBD2
CDR3: CSVEWGAGNEQFF
DNA: TGCAGCGTTGAATGGGGAGCGGGGAATGAGCAGTTCTTC

J: TRBJ2-7
size: few
V: TRBV15
D: -
CDR3: CATSRDRTVSYEQYF
DNA: TGTGCCACCAGCAGAGATCGGACAGTCTCCTACGAGCAGTACTTC

J: TRBJ2-7
size: -
V: TRBV27
D: -
CDR3: CASSSAAGAYEQYF
DNA: TGTGCCAGCAGTTCCGCCGCAGGGGCCTACGAGCAGTACTTC

J: TRBJ2-5
size: -
V: TRBV28
D: -
CDR3: CASSLGQRETQYF
DNA: TGTGCCAGCAGTTTAGGACAGAGAGAGACCCAGTACTTC

J: TRBJ2-7
size: -
V: TRBV6-5
D: TRBD2
CDR3: CASSPTSGSSYEQYF
DNA: TGTGCCAGCAGTCCTACTAGCGGCTCCTCCTACGAGCAGTACTTC

J: TRBJ1-1
size: -
V: TRBV7-9
D: -
CDR3: CASSPGLGPMNTEAFF
DNA: TGTGCCAGCAGCCCGGGACTGGGACCGATGAACACTGAAGCTTTCTTT

J: TRBJ1-4
size: -
V: TRBV28
D: -
CDR3: CASRTLGQGPEKLFF
DNA: TGTGCCAGCAGGACCCTAGGGCAGGGGCCTGAAAAACTGTTTTTT

J: TRBJ1-2
size: -
V: TRBV27
D: -
CDR3: CASSLSQYYGYTF
DNA: TGTGCCAGCAGTTTATCACAGTACTATGGCTACACCTTC

J: TRBJ1-3
size: -
V: TRBV30
D: -
CDR3: CAWTVGNTIYF
DNA: TGTGCCTGGACGGTCGGAAACACCATATATTTT

J: TRBJ1-1
size: -
V: TRBV13
D: TRBD1
CDR3: CASDRLEGGRTEAFF
DNA: TGTGCCAGCGACAGGTTGGAAGGGGGCAGGACTGAAGCTTTCTTT

J: TRBJ2-5
size: -
V: TRBV7-8
D: TRBD2
CDR3: CASSLVSRTSGKETQYF
DNA: TGTGCCAGCAGCTTAGTCTCTCGGACTAGCGGTAAAGAGACCCAGTACTTC

J: TRBJ1-2
size: -
V: TRBV6-5
D: TRBD1
CDR3: CASRQLQGARYGYTF
DNA: TGTGCCAGCAGACAACTACAGGGGGCGCGTTATGGCTACACCTTC

J: TRBJ2-1
size: -
V: TRBV9
D: TRBD2
CDR3: CASSVDERDSYNEQFF
DNA: TGTGCCAGCAGCGTAGACGAGCGGGACTCCTACAATGAGCAGTTCTTC

J: TRBJ2-7
size: -
V: TRBV19
D: -
CDR3: CASSRAGSYEQYF
DNA: TGTGCCAGTAGCCGGGCGGGGTCCTACGAGCAGTACTTC

J: TRBJ1-5
size: -
V: TRBV14
D: TRBD1
CDR3: CASSQATGTANQPQHF
DNA: TGTGCCAGCAGCCAAGCGACCGGGACAGCTAATCAGCCCCAGCATTTT

J: TRBJ2-3
size: -
V: TRBV6-5
D: -
CDR3: CASTSTGIPGTQYF
DNA: TGTGCCAGCACTTCCACGGGGATTCCCGGTACGCAGTATTTT

J: TRBJ1-2
size: -
V: TRBV19
D: -
CDR3: CASSRQQEYGYTF
DNA: TGTGCCAGTAGTAGACAACAGGAGTATGGCTACACCTTC

J: TRBJ2-3
size: -
V: TRBV5-4
D: -
CDR3: CASSLERNTDTQYF
DNA: TGTGCCAGCAGCTTGGAGCGGAACACAGATACGCAGTATTTT

J: TRBJ2-1
size: -
V: TRBV5-1
D: TRBD2
CDR3: CASSSHERGGYNEQFF
DNA: TGCGCCAGCAGCTCCCATGAGCGGGGGGGCTACAATGAGCAGTTCTTC

J: TRBJ1-2
size: -
V: TRBV15
D: -
CDR3: CATSSWTALGGYTF
DNA: TGTGCCACCAGCAGTTGGACAGCCTTAGGTGGCTACACCTTC

J: TRBJ1-2
size: -
V: TRBV10-3
D: TRBD1
CDR3: CAQGDSGGYTF
DNA: TGTGCGCAAGGGGACAGTGGTGGCTACACCTTC

J: TRBJ1-2
size: -
V: TRBV10-3
D: TRBD1
CDR3: CATSQGQDGYTF
DNA: TGTGCCACCTCACAGGGGCAGGATGGCTACACCTTC

J: TRBJ2-1
size: -
V: TRBV4-2
D: TRBD2
CDR3: CASSHLAGGLLQEQFF
DNA: TGTGCCAGCAGCCACTTAGCGGGAGGGCTCCTCCAGGAGCAGTTCTTC

J: TRBJ1-2
size: -
V: TRBV28
D: -
CDR3: CASSLSNYGYTF
DNA: TGTGCCAGCAGTTTGTCAAACTATGGCTACACCTTC

J: TRBJ2-2
size: -
V: TRBV4-2
D: TRBD1
CDR3: CASSQIQGAGTGELFF
DNA: TGTGCCAGCAGCCAGATACAGGGGGCGGGCACCGGGGAGCTGTTTTTT

J: TRBJ2-7
size: -
V: TRBV28
D: TRBD1
CDR3: CASSLPGTGVNYEQYF
DNA: TGTGCCAGCAGTCTACCCGGGACAGGGGTCAACTACGAGCAGTACTTC